This section outlines one T cell receptor beta chain sequence together with its context. The antigen it binds to is not known. Qualities for individual bases were not recorded, and no much larger clone is one base off. This sample was included in a study of blood T cell repertoires in COVID-19 (dated by TCRdb to 2019 to 2021). Regarding the complete study: The collaborator samples originated in the United States, Italy and Spain and spanned the acute and convalescent phases of COVID-19. HLA class I and class II types, where available, came from metadata supplied by the sample provider rather than from assay-based typing. Samples came from the ongoing ImmuneRACE study (first 160 participants) plus 1,254 subjects from 6 global collaborators. The prospective study material was composed of cDNA or gDNA derived from T cells, B-cell-depleted T cells, or PBMCs. Deeply sampled blood TCRbeta repertoires from subjects exposed to, actively infected with, or recovered from COVID-19 were included in the dataset. The repertoires were made available in a free public database intended to serve as a resource for research on the immune response to SARS-CoV-2. The sample metadata nearly always contained a de-identified subject ID, COVID-19 status, age in years and sex.

CDR1 SGHRS and CDR2 YFSETQ were looked up in the germline V gene. Trimming removed 2 bases from V and 3 bases from J, leaving 12 bases between the germline ends. The CDR3 has 14 amino acids, counting the end cysteine and phenylalanine. The CDR3 DNA has 42 bases and is translated from base 1. Points the paper makes about the study in general: Clinical and demographic metadata were provided uncurated, with the amount varying by source and participant.

TCRbeta CDR3 regions were amplified from genomic DNA by means of the immunoSEQ Assay, a bias-controlled multiplex PCR. The study's processing was this. The number of nucleated cells in each sample was estimated from the amplification of reference gene primers within the assay. To quantify the absolute abundance of each unique TCRbeta CDR3 rearrangement, sequence reads were collapsed and filtered. For each sample, productive Simpson clonality was calculated as the square root of Simpson's diversity index over productive rearrangements. TCRdb holds this immuneACCESS table with in-frame rearrangements only. Some clones are missing; in checked studies, unresolved V genes explain under half, and the rest has no known cause. V, J and clone size were drawn from that table, and D and trimming were deduced from the DNA. The sample includes about 370,000 clones, with around 91% observed a single time. The top ten clonotypes cover around 1% of the sample.

Enrolling through a virtual design, the prospective study's participants ranged in age from roughly 18 to 89 years and lived across 20 to 25 United States geographic areas. Cohort assignment in the prospective study relied on participant-reported clinical history from a screening survey and a study questionnaire. For ImmuneRACE Cohort 3, a participant was defined as recovered based on two consecutive negative NP/OP PCR tests, clearance by a healthcare professional, or resolution of symptoms. Each participant in the prospective study had whole blood, serum and a nasopharyngeal or oropharyngeal swab collected by mobile phlebotomists. Over an approximately 2-month period, participants in the prospective study had the option of providing additional blood draws and questionnaires. Blood samples from the prospective study were shipped frozen or at room temperature prior to DNA extraction.

The chain joins TRBV5-1 to TRBJ2-7; TRBD1 is a possible D gene, resting on 6 matching bases. Sequencing was performed on PBMCs or T cells enriched from blood (not recorded which). The TCR comes from a man aged 18 to 35 who had recovered from COVID-19. The sequence in DNA is TGCGCCAGCAGCTTCAGTGACAGGCTCTACGAGCAGTACTTC. This sequence encodes CASSFSDRLYEQYF.